This T cell receptor beta chain was found in a study of identical twins. TCRdb called the 5' RACE reads again in MiXCR, with one record for every CDR3 protein. Among under 1 million distinct CDR3 sequences, 10% to 15% were seen once, and the ten largest hold about 1.6%. This CDR3 spans 15 amino acids. The ends lost 4 bases at V and 8 bases at J; junction bases unmatched: 7. Germline CDR1 reads LGHDT; CDR2 reads YNNKEL (reference sequence). This sample also belongs to another study, concerning yellow fever vaccine responses in identical twins.

The V and J genes are TRBV3-1 and TRBJ2-1, with TRBD2 identical over 11 bases. The specimen sequenced was PBMCs. The receptor was derived from a young woman in good health. Written as DNA, the CDR3 is TGTGCCAGCAGCCCGACTAGCGGGGTAGGCTATGAGCAGTTCTTC. Residues: CASSPTSGVGYEQFF.